This TCR beta chain appears in the sequencing data of a study of T cell responses to AZD1222 COVID-19 vaccine. The study, taken as a whole, reports: Reportedly, nearly half of unique spike TCRs recognized epitopes outside B.1.351/B.1.1.7 mutations. Receipt of two AZD1222 doses was followed by a rise in Spike-specific TCR breadth and depth.

CDR1 and CDR2 from the germline V gene are MNHEY and SMNVEV (reference sequence). The CDR3 is 16 amino acids. V shed 4 bases and J shed 7 bases, with 20 bases lying between them. Turning to this clone: Its antigen is still unknown.

Profiling relied on immunoSEQ multiplex PCR, and the TCRdb table lists in-frame clones only, not all of them. The sample contains more than 85,000 clones, roughly 88% of which appear only once. Sequenced material: peripheral blood, taken on day 0 of AZD1222 vaccination. The clonotype comes from an adult in good health. This rearrangement joins TRBV27 to TRBJ2-1; tentative D call: TRBD2 (6 bases). The CDR3 nucleotides read TGTGCCAGCAGTTCCCACGGGAGTGGGGCTTGGAATGAGCAGTTCTTC. It codes for CASSSHGSGAWNEQFF.